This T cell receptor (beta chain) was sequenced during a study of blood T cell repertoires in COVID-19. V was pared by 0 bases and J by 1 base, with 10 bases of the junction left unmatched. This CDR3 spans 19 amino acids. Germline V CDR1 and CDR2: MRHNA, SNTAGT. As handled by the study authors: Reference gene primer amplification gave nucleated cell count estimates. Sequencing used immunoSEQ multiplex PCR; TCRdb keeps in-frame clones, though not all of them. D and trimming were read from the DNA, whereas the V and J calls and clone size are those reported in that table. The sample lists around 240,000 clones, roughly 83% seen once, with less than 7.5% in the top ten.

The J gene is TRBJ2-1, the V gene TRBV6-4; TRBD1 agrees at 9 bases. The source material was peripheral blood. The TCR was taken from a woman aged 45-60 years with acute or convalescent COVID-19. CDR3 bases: TGTGCCAGCAGTGACTCTGGGACAGGGTACCCTTTTTCCTACAATGAGCAGTTCTTC. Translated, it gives CASSDSGTGYPFSYNEQFF.